The T cell receptor (beta chain) described here comes from a study of blood T cell repertoires in COVID-19. Whole-study context: PBMCs, B-cell-depleted T cells, or T cells were the source of the cDNA or gDNA that made up the material.

The CDR3 consists of 16 residues. After removal of 2 bases from V and 4 bases from J, the junction contained 10 bases not matched to a gene. Per the germline V gene, CDR1 is MDHEN and CDR2 is SYDVKM. Original data processing: Amplification with reference gene primers provided the estimates of nucleated cell counts. Libraries were prepared by immunoSEQ multiplex PCR; TCRdb keeps only in-frame clonotypes and omits some of them. For V, J and clone size, that table is used; D and trimming come from the DNA. The table records 120,000 to 150,000 clones, over 80% of them present only once. Source material: peripheral blood. This TCR was sampled from a woman between 35 and 50 years old with active or convalescent COVID-19. This chain uses TRBV28 with TRBJ2-7, with 8 bases identical to TRBD1. CDR3 amino acids: CASSLTLGQGTYEQYF. CDR3 DNA sequence: TGTGCCAGCAGTTTAACCCTTGGACAGGGTACGTACGAGCAGTACTTC. The full variable domain, in which reference TRBV28 and TRBJ2-7 provide the parts outside the CDR3, is DVKVTQSSRYLVKRTGEKVFLECVQDMDHENMFWYRQDPGLGLRLIYFSYDVKMKEKGDIPEGYSVSREKKERFSLILESASTNQTSMYLCASSLTLGQGTYEQYFGPGTRLTVT.